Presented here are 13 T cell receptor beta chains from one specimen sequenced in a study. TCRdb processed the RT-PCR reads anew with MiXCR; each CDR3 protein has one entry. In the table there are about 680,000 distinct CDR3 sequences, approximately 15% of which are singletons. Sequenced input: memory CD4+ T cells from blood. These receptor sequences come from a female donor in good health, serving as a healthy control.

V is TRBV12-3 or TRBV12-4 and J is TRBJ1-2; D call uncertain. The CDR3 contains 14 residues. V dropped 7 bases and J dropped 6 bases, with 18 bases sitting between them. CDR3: CASTRLRGMDGYTF. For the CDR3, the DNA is TGTGCCAGCACCCGGTTGCGGGGAATGGATGGCTACACCTTC.

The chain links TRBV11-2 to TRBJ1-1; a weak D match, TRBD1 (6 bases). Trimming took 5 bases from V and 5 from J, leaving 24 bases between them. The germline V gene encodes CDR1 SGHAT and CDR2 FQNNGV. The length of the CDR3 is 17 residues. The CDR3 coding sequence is TGTGCCAGCAGCCCCCCCCGGAGAGGGGGGGCAAGGACTGAAGCTTTCTTT. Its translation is CASSPPRRGGARTEAFF.

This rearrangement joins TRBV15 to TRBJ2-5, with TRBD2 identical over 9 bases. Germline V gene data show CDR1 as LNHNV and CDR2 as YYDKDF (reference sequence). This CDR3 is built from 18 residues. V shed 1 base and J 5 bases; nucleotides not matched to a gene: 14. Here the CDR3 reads CATSRVSGRAAGWETQYF. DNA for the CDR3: TGTGCCACCAGCAGAGTTAGCGGGAGAGCCGCAGGGTGGGAGACCCAGTACTTC.

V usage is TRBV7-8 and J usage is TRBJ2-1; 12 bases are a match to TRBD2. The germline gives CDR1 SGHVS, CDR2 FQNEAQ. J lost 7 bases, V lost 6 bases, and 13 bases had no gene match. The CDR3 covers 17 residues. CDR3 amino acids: CASRTPSGGGHTNEQFF. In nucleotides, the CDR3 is TGTGCCAGCAGAACCCCTAGCGGGGGGGGACACACGAATGAGCAGTTCTTC.

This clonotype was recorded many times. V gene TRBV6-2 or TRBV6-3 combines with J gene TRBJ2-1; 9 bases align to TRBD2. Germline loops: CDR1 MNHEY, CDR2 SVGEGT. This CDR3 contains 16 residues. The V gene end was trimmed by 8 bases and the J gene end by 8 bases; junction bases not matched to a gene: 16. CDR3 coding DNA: TGTGCCAGCCATCCTCCAATAGCGGGAGTAATTGATGAGCAGTTCTTC. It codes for CASHPPIAGVIDEQFF.

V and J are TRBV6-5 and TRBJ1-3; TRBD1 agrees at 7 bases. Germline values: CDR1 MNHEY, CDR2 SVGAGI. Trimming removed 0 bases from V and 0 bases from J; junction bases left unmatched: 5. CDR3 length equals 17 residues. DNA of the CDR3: TGTGCCAGCAGTTACTCAGGGACAGTCTACTCTGGAAACACCATATATTTT. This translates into CASSYSGTVYSGNTIYF.

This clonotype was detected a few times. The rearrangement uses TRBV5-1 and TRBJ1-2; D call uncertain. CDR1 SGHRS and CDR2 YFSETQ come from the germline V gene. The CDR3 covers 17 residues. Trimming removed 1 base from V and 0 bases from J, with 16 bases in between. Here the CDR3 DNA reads TGCGCCAGCAGCTTGTCCTATAACAGCGGAGCTAACTATGGCTACACCTTC. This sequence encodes CASSLSYNSGANYGYTF. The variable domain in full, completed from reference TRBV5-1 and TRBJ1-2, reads KAGVTQTPRYLIKTRGQQVTLSCSPISGHRSVSWYQQTPGQGLQFLFEYFSETQRNKGNFPGRFSGRQFSNSRSEMNVSTLELGDSALYLCASSLSYNSGANYGYTFGSGTRLTVV.

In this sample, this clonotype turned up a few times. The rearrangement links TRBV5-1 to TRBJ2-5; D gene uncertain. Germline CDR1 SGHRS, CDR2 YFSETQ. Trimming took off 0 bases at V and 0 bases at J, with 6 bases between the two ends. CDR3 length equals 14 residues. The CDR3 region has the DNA TGCGCCAGCAGCTTGGCAGCGTACCAAGAGACCCAGTACTTC. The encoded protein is CASSLAAYQETQYF.

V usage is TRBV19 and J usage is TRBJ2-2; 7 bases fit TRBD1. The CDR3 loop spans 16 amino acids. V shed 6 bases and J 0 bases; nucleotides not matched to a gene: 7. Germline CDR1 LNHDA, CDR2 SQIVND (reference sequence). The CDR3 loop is CASSIKGGSNTGELFF. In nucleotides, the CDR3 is TGTGCCAGTAGCATAAAAGGGGGCTCGAACACCGGGGAGCTGTTTTTT.

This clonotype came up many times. This CDR3 reads CSVESGSGEQYF. In DNA, the CDR3 is TGCAGCGTTGAGTCGGGGTCAGGCGAGCAGTACTTC. V and J are TRBV29-1 and TRBJ2-7; a possible D gene is TRBD2 (5 bases). Germline V CDR1 and CDR2: SQVTM, ANQGSEA. This CDR3 is built from 12 residues. Trimming stripped 3 bases from V and 6 bases from J, with 12 bases between.

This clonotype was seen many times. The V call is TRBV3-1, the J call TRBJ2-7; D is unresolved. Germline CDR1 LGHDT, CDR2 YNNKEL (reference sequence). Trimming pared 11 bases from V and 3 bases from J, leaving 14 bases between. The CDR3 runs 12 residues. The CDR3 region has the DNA TGTGCCGGGCAAGGCCAAGGCTACGAGCAGTACTTC. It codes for CAGQGQGYEQYF.

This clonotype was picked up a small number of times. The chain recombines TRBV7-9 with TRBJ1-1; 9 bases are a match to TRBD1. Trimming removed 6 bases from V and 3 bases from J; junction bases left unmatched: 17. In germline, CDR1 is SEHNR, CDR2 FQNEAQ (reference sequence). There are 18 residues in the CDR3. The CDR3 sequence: CASRVWSSTGGTDTEAFF. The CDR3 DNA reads TGTGCCAGCAGAGTATGGAGTTCAACAGGGGGCACGGACACTGAAGCTTTCTTT.

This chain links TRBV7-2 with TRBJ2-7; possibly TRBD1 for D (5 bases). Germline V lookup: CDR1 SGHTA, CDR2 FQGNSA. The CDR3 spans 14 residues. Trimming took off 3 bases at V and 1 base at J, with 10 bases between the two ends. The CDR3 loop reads CASSFLTDSYEQYF. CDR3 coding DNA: TGTGCCAGCAGCTTCCTGACAGATTCCTACGAGCAGTACTTC.